The entry below describes one T cell receptor beta chain. These data originate in a study of blood T cell repertoires in COVID-19. Looking at the study overall: The United States, Italy and Spain supplied acute and convalescent COVID-19 samples. T cells, B-cell-depleted T cells, or PBMCs supplied cDNA or gDNA.

Original analysis: The authors estimated nucleated cell counts from reference gene primer amplification. Sequencing was performed with immunoSEQ multiplex PCR; in TCRdb, only in-frame clones are kept and a portion is missing. V, J and clone size derive from that table, while D and trimming were established from the DNA sequence. The repertoire consists of 150,000 to 200,000 clones, with just under 90% occurring once and the leading ten covering approximately 12%. The CDR3 totals 16 residues. CDR1 GTSNPN and CDR2 SVGIG come from the germline V gene (reference sequence). Trimming at V came to 3 bases and at J to 2 bases, leaving 8 bases not matched to a gene. Seattle patients were enrolled while actively infected and followed longitudinally.

The chain carries TRBV30 and TRBJ2-1; 9 bases are a match to TRBD2. This TCR derives from a woman in her 70s with COVID-19, enrolled during active disease. Sequenced material: peripheral blood. The CDR3 DNA sequence: TGTGCCTGGAGCCGGGGGACTAGCAAAACCTACAATGAGCAGTTCTTC. This encodes CAWSRGTSKTYNEQFF.